Included here is one TCR beta chain sequence, with context. PBMCs were obtained from 7.5 to 10 ml fresh peripheral blood. The data stem from a study of T cells in Graves' hyperthyroidism and ophthalmopathy. Study details: Once the initial diagnosis was made, peripheral blood was obtained before any treatment.

There were TCR beta CDR3 regions amplified from RNA transcripts. First-round RT-PCR with HTBI primers amplified the TCR CDR3 region. Via MiXCR, TCRdb re-called the multiplex PCR reads, giving one row per CDR3 protein. The table records a few hundred thousand distinct CDR3 sequences, roughly 20% of them present only once. From germline, CDR1 is DFQATT and CDR2 SNEGSKA (reference sequence). CDR3 size: 13 residues. V was trimmed by 4 bases and J by 1 base, leaving 10 bases between them. Source material: blood. This rearrangement joins TRBV20-1 to TRBJ2-5, with TRBD2 as a possible D gene (5 bases). The TCR sequence derives from a woman aged 50 to 60 with Graves' hyperthyroidism. CDR3 region: CSAISGSQETQYF. The CDR3 DNA sequence: TGCAGTGCTATTTCTGGGAGCCAAGAGACCCAGTACTTC.